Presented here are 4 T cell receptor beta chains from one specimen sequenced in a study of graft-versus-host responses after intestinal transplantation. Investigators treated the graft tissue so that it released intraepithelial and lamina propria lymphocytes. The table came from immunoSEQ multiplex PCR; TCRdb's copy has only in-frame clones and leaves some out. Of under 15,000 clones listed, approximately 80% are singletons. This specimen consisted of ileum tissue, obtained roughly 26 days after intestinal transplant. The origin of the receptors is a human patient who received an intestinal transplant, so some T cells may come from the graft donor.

The chain's CDR3 is CASSGTGPPHTDTQYF. CDR3 nucleotides: TGTGCCAGCAGCGGAACAGGGCCCCCCCACACAGATACGCAGTATTTT. V is TRBV9 and J is TRBJ2-3; a weak D match, TRBD1 (6 bases). The V gene lost 3 bases and the J gene lost 2 bases, with 16 bases spanning the gap. This CDR3 has 16 residues. In germline, CDR1 is SGDLS, CDR2 YYNGEE.

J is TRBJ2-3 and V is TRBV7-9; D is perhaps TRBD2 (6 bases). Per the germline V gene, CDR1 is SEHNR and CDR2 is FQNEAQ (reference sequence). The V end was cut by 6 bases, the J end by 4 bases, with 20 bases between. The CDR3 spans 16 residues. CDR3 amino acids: CASSAREAGPPDTQYF. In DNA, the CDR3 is TGTGCCAGCAGTGCAAGGGAGGCAGGGCCCCCAGATACGCAGTATTTT.

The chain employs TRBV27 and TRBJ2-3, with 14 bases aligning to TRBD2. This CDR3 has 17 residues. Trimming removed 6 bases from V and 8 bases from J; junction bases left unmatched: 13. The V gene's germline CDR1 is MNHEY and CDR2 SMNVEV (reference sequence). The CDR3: CASSRLAGGLGGGTQYF. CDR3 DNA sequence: TGTGCCAGCAGCAGACTAGCGGGGGGGCTGGGGGGGGGTACGCAGTATTTT.

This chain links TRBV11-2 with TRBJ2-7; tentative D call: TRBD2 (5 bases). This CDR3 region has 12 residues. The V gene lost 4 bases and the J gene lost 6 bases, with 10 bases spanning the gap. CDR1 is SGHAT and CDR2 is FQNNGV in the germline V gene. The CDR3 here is CASSSDEGEQYV. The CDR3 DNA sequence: TGTGCCAGCAGCTCCGATGAGGGCGAGCAGTACGTC.